The 7 T cell receptor beta chains below all came from one sample that was sequenced in a study of OX40 agonist ivuxolimab in advanced cancers. TCRdb's copy holds only in-frame clones and misses some; the assay was immunoSEQ multiplex PCR. The sample lists 90,000 to 130,000 clones, under 95% seen once, with approximately 0.63% in the top ten. Specimen: CD4+ or CD8+ T cells sorted from blood, collected in a trial of the OX40 agonist ivuxolimab. These receptors were obtained from an adult with an advanced solid tumor such as melanoma, head and neck, liver or kidney cancer.

The J gene is TRBJ2-1, the V gene TRBV6-5; 8 positions match TRBD2. V trimming: 5 bases; J trimming: 6 bases; junction bases outside the gene matches: 9. The CDR3 sequence is 15 residues long. The germline V gene encodes CDR1 MNHEY and CDR2 SVGAGI. Here the CDR3 DNA reads TGTGCCAGCAGTCCCCCGACTAGCGTGGTCAATGAGCAGTTCTTC. It translates to CASSPPTSVVNEQFF.

This chain's CDR3 is CAWSLTDGGDTEAFF. In DNA, the CDR3 is TGTGCCTGGAGTCTTACGGACGGAGGGGACACTGAAGCTTTCTTT. The chain recombines TRBV30 with TRBJ1-1; D is possibly TRBD1 (5 bases). CDR3 length: 15 residues. Trimming left V 2 bases short and J 3 bases short, with 16 bases between. The germline V gene has CDR1 GTSNPN and CDR2 SVGIG (reference sequence).

J is TRBJ1-2 and V is TRBV30; D is perhaps TRBD1 (5 bases). The CDR3 is 12 residues long. V gave up 5 bases and J gave up 2 bases, with 9 bases separating them. Germline V CDR1 and CDR2: GTSNPN, SVGIG (reference sequence). CDR3 DNA sequence: TGTGCCTGGGATGGGGGGAACTATGGCTACACCTTC. Protein: CAWDGGNYGYTF.

The rearrangement joins TRBV5-1 to TRBJ1-4; no reliable D call. In germline, CDR1 is SGHRS, CDR2 YFSETQ. Between the trimmed V and J ends, which lost 0 bases and 3 bases, there was a span of 6 bases. CDR3 length equals 14 residues. The CDR3 nucleotides read TGCGCCAGCAGCTTGGACAGACCTAATGAAAAACTGTTTTTT. Translation gives CASSLDRPNEKLFF.

The CDR3 protein is CASSLVGTDEKLFF. The CDR3 DNA reads TGCGCCAGCAGCTTGGTAGGGACGGATGAAAAACTGTTTTTT. The chain links TRBV5-1 to TRBJ1-4; D might be TRBD1 (5 bases). The V end lost 0 bases, the J end lost 6 bases, and 9 bases lay between the germline ends. The CDR3 length is 14 residues. Germline CDR1 reads SGHRS; CDR2 reads YFSETQ.

This clone was counted once. This chain joins TRBV19 and TRBJ2-2; 7 nucleotides align to TRBD1. The CDR3 length is 16 residues. Germline lookup yields CDR1 LNHDA and CDR2 SQIVND (reference sequence). Germline trimming cut 1 base from V and 4 bases from J; bases unmatched to any gene: 6. The CDR3 loop reads CASSIGPGQSTGELFF. CDR3 nucleotides: TGTGCCAGTAGTATAGGTCCGGGACAGAGCACCGGGGAGCTGTTTTTT.

V is TRBV11-3 and J is TRBJ1-2; D remains unclear. CDR1 and CDR2 (germline): SGHNT, YENEEA. The CDR3 extends over 12 amino acids. V lost 4 bases to trimming and J lost 8 bases, with 11 bases between them. The CDR3: CASSSQIWGYTF. CDR3 nucleotide sequence: TGTGCCAGCAGCTCTCAAATCTGGGGCTACACCTTC.